These T cell receptor beta chains were read from a single sample in a study of PD-1 blockade in classical Hodgkin lymphoma. This table comes from immunoSEQ multiplex PCR, and its TCRdb copy is limited to in-frame clones, with some not included. Of around 10,000 clones in the sample, around 86% were seen once. The sample was CD8+ T cells from blood. These receptors all stem from a human donor with classical Hodgkin lymphoma. CDR3s include the opening cysteine and the closing phenylalanine or tryptophan.

v_call,j_call,cdr3_aa
TRBV7-9,TRBJ1-1,CASTSLWGDTEAFF
TRBV4-1,TRBJ2-5,CASSQDDGLRGETQYF
TRBV7-9,TRBJ2-3,CASSDSGLLNTQYF
TRBV7-9,TRBJ1-1,CASNKGGPEAFF
TRBV15,TRBJ2-7,CATSRDRGTPYEQYF
TRBV6-6,TRBJ1-6,CASSWIGQGNSPLHF
TRBV7-8,TRBJ1-4,CASSLFEKGVEKLFF
TRBV5-5,TRBJ2-5,CASSLGLLKETQYF
TRBV29-1,TRBJ1-2,CSVYGAAPLNYGYTF
TRBV2,TRBJ1-4,CASSEVGPATNEKLFF
TRBV25-1,TRBJ2-3,CASSEYGARDTDTQYF
TRBV7-9,TRBJ2-1,CASSLGLVLVTGYNEQFF
TRBV7-9,TRBJ2-1,CASSLGPGNEQFF
TRBV5-1,TRBJ1-1,CASSLGQPAANTEAFF
TRBV7-9,TRBJ2-7,CASSFSRAPDEQYF
TRBV9,TRBJ2-1,CASSVWGTGKYNEQFF
TRBV7-7,TRBJ2-2,CASSPGSGVNTGELFF
TRBV29-1,TRBJ2-7,CSVEDRQGGYEQYF
TRBV7-6,TRBJ2-3,CASSPQTSGGPTDTQYF
TRBV5-1,TRBJ2-3,CASSWDREGDTQYF
TRBV19,TRBJ1-1,CASSFQGNTEAFF
TRBV11-2,TRBJ2-1,CASSSRARRDEQFF
TRBV5-1,TRBJ1-5,CASSLADRSYQPQHF
TRBV11-2,TRBJ1-1,CASSLLRQPHEAFF